This paragraph reports one T cell receptor beta chain. Sequencing was performed with immunoSEQ multiplex PCR; in TCRdb, only in-frame clones are kept and a portion is missing. In the table there are 450,000 to 700,000 clones, nearly 97% of which are singletons. Naivety among CD8 cells was defined by CD45RO negativity and positive CCR7 selection, thereby excluding terminally differentiated effector memory CD45RA+ cells. The sample originates from a study of shared clonotypes between healthy human individuals. This sequence was found in a woman aged 30 to 39 in good health. Sequencing was carried out using naive CD8+ T cells sorted from blood.

CDR3 in DNA: TGTGCCAGCAGTTTTAGGAGACTAACTAGCTCCTATAATTCACCCCTCCACTTT. It translates to CASSFRRLTSSYNSPLHF. V gene TRBV27 combines with J gene TRBJ1-6; D is undetermined. The germline V gene has CDR1 MNHEY and CDR2 SMNVEV (reference sequence). This CDR3 has 18 residues. V was clipped by 3 bases and J by 0 bases, with 15 bases between them.